Presented here are 21 T cell receptor beta chains from one specimen sequenced in a study of control samples from healthy donors and cancer patients. Produced via immunoSEQ multiplex PCR; TCRdb's table is partial and in-frame only. Of around 180,000 clones in the sample, about 86% are singletons; the top ten hold approximately 4.9%. Sequencing was performed on blood. The receptor set was obtained from a woman in her twenties or thirties in good health.

The chain carries TRBV2 and TRBJ2-5; the match to TRBD2 covers 12 bases. V gave up 6 bases and J gave up 4 bases; unmatched junction bases: 9. The CDR3 totals 16 residues. Germline CDR1 SNHLY, CDR2 FYNNEI. This CDR3 reads CASRRLAGVGGETQYF. Here the CDR3 DNA reads TGTGCCAGCAGACGACTAGCGGGGGTTGGGGGAGAGACCCAGTACTTC.

The gene calls are TRBV19 and TRBJ1-2; a possible D gene is TRBD1 (5 bases). The V end was cut by 5 bases, the J end by 4 bases, with 20 bases between. Germline V gives CDR1 LNHDA, CDR2 SQIVND (reference sequence). The CDR3 covers 16 residues. Here the CDR3 reads CASSLPRVEGAYGYTF. CDR3 nucleotide sequence: TGTGCCAGTAGTCTCCCCAGGGTAGAGGGAGCCTATGGCTACACCTTC.

This sequence joins TRBV12-3 or TRBV12-4 and TRBJ1-2; D not resolved. Deletions cut 5 bases from V and 3 bases from J, with 4 bases between. CDR3 size: 11 residues. The CDR3 nucleotides are TGTGCCAGCAGTGACTACTATGGCTACACCTTC. It translates to CASSDYYGYTF.

This chain connects TRBV7-2 to TRBJ1-1; TRBD1 aligns across 7 bases. The CDR3 is made up of 15 amino acids. The germline CDR1 and CDR2 sequences are SGHTA and FQGNSA. J lost 2 bases, V lost 1 base, and 4 bases had no gene match. The CDR3 loop reads CASSLGEGGNTEAFF. The CDR3 coding sequence is TGTGCCAGCAGCTTAGGTGAAGGGGGCAACACTGAAGCTTTCTTT.

V and J are TRBV24-1 and TRBJ2-5; 8 positions match TRBD1. The V gene end was trimmed by 6 bases and the J gene end by 4 bases; junction bases not matched to a gene: 15. CDR3 size: 17 residues. Germline lookup yields CDR1 KGHDR and CDR2 SFDVKD. In DNA, the CDR3 is TGTGCCACCAGTCGCAACCGGCCGACAGGGGTTGGAGAGACCCAGTACTTC. Its protein is CATSRNRPTGVGETQYF.

This chain joins TRBV3-1 (or the pseudogene TRBV3-2) and TRBJ2-1; D not certain. The V end was cut by 0 bases, the J end by 1 base, with 7 bases between. Germline V gene lookup returns CDR1 LGHDT and CDR2 YNNKEL (reference sequence). This CDR3 contains 15 residues. As DNA, the CDR3 is TGTGCCAGCAGCCAAGATTTCGAGTCCTACAATGAGCAGTTCTTC. Translating it yields CASSQDFESYNEQFF.

The rearrangement links TRBV5-6 to TRBJ2-5; possibly TRBD1 for D (6 bases). Germline values: CDR1 SGHDT, CDR2 YYEEEE. The CDR3 runs to 15 residues. Deletions cut 0 bases from V and 3 bases from J, with 12 bases between. CDR3 DNA sequence: TGTGCCAGCAGCTTGGGCACAGGGTTCAAAGAGACCCAGTACTTC. It specifies CASSLGTGFKETQYF.

The chain couples TRBV16 to TRBJ2-7; TRBD1 is a possible D gene (6 bases). The CDR3 has 13 residues. Germline CDR1 is KGHSY and CDR2 is FQNENV. V shed 4 bases and J shed 1 base, with 8 bases lying between them. The CDR3 DNA is TGTGCCAGCAGCCGGGACATATCCTACGAGCAGTACTTC. This gives the protein CASSRDISYEQYF. Full variable domain (remainder filled in from reference TRBV16 and TRBJ2-7): GEEVAQTPKHLVRGEGQKAKLYCAPIKGHSYVFWYQQVLKNEFKFLISFQNENVFDETGMPKERFSAKCLPNSPCSLEIQATKLEDSAVYFCASSRDISYEQYFGPGTRLTVT.

The chain joins TRBV20-1 to TRBJ1-1; no definite D call. With 5 bases removed from V and 8 bases from J, the gap between germline ends came to 9 bases. The CDR3 runs to 10 residues. Germline V lookup: CDR1 DFQATT, CDR2 SNEGSKA (reference sequence). The CDR3 sequence is CSAVELEAFF. The CDR3 DNA sequence: TGCAGTGCTGTAGAGCTCGAAGCTTTCTTT.

V and J are TRBV6-1 and TRBJ2-7; D tentatively reads TRBD1 or TRBD2 (5 bases each). V lost 2 bases, J lost 1 base, and 15 bases lay in between. The CDR3 has 16 amino acids. Germline values: CDR1 MNHNS, CDR2 SASEGT. DNA of the CDR3: TGTGCCAGCAGTGAATGGGGGAAGGGGATATCCTACGAGCAGTACGTC. Amino acids: CASSEWGKGISYEQYV.

The V call is TRBV15, the J call TRBJ2-5; D ambiguous. The CDR3 is 13 amino acids. V was shortened by 3 bases and J by 5 bases, with 10 bases between the two germline ends. Looked up from germline, CDR1 is LNHNV and CDR2 is YYDKDF (reference sequence). DNA of the CDR3: TGTGCCACCAGCAGGGGTCGCCAGGAGACCCAGTACTTC. Residues: CATSRGRQETQYF.

This rearrangement joins TRBV4-2 to TRBJ2-5, with D perhaps TRBD2 (5 bases). V gave up 6 bases and J gave up 2 bases, with 10 bases separating them. Looked up from germline, CDR1 is LGHNA and CDR2 is YNFKEQ. The CDR3 length is 13 residues. DNA for the CDR3: TGTGCCAGCAGGGTGGAGGATCAAGAGACCCAGTACTTC. Protein sequence: CASRVEDQETQYF.

The V call is TRBV28, the J call TRBJ1-2; 7 nucleotides align to TRBD1. V lost 6 bases to trimming and J lost 8 bases; unmatched junction nucleotides: 12. Germline lookup yields CDR1 MDHEN and CDR2 SYDVKM. The CDR3 sequence is 14 residues long. In nucleotides, the CDR3 is TGTGCCAGCAGCCTCTTCATGGAGGGGGCGGGCTACACCTTC. Its protein is CASSLFMEGAGYTF.

V usage is TRBV14 and J usage is TRBJ1-2, with D perhaps matching TRBD1 (5 bases). Germline V lookup: CDR1 SGHDN, CDR2 FVKESK. This CDR3 comprises 16 residues. Trimming removed 0 bases from V and 4 bases from J, with 15 bases in between. The CDR3 loop reads CASSQDPLRGSYGYTF. In nucleotides, the CDR3 is TGTGCCAGCAGCCAAGACCCCCTTCGGGGCAGCTATGGCTACACCTTC.

The chain links TRBV5-4 to TRBJ1-6; D unresolved. Germline assignment: CDR1 SGHNT and CDR2 YYREEE (reference sequence). Trimming took 0 bases from V and 0 from J, leaving 10 bases between them. This CDR3 has 17 amino acids. Written as DNA, the CDR3 is TGTGCCAGCAGCTTGGTATTGCACCGCTCCTATAATTCACCCCTCCACTTT. Translating it yields CASSLVLHRSYNSPLHF.

The gene calls are TRBV19 and TRBJ1-1; D possibly corresponds to TRBD1 (6 bases). The CDR3 sequence is 16 residues long. From germline, CDR1 is LNHDA and CDR2 SQIVND (reference sequence). V was cut by 1 base and J by 6 bases, with 18 bases left in between. The CDR3 spells CASSIVAGRGKPEAFF. CDR3 in DNA: TGTGCCAGTAGTATAGTGGCGGGCAGGGGAAAACCTGAAGCTTTCTTT.

CDR3 DNA: TGCGCCAGCAGTGGGGGGGCGGTGGAGCTGTTTTTT. It encodes CASSGGAVELFF. The V call is TRBV10-2, the J call TRBJ2-2, with D perhaps assigned TRBD1 or TRBD2 (6 bases each). The CDR3 extends over 12 amino acids. V dropped 4 bases and J dropped 10 bases, with 10 bases sitting between them. Per germline, CDR1 WSHSY and CDR2 SAAADI.

This clone was counted between two and nine times. This rearrangement joins TRBV28 to TRBJ1-2; D is uncertain. This CDR3 region has 11 residues. V lost 6 bases to trimming and J lost 4 bases, with 6 bases between them. Germline V gives CDR1 MDHEN, CDR2 SYDVKM. CDR3 in DNA: TGTGCCAGCAGCCAAGTCTATGGCTACACCTTC. It translates to CASSQVYGYTF.

This clone was seen a single time. This chain joins TRBV14 and TRBJ1-2, with D uncertain. This CDR3 has 13 amino acids. The germline CDR1 and CDR2 sequences are SGHDN and FVKESK. Deletions cut 1 base from V and 0 bases from J, with 3 bases between. The CDR3 nucleotides read TGTGCCAGCAGCCAAGGCACTAACTATGGCTACACCTTC. Translation: CASSQGTNYGYTF.

The genes are TRBV29-1 and TRBJ2-6; 8 bases are a match to TRBD1. The CDR3 has 15 amino acids. V lost 4 bases to trimming and J lost 0 bases; unmatched junction nucleotides: 2. Germline loops: CDR1 SQVTM, CDR2 ANQGSEA. The CDR3 DNA follows: TGCAGCGTTGTGGACAGGGCCTCTGGGGCCAACGTCCTGACTTTC. Protein product: CSVVDRASGANVLTF.

The chain is built from TRBV30 and TRBJ1-2; 7 bases match TRBD1. This CDR3 has 17 amino acids. From germline, CDR1 is GTSNPN and CDR2 SVGIG (reference sequence). V trimming: 4 bases; J trimming: 8 bases; junction bases outside the gene matches: 22. The CDR3 region has the DNA TGTGCCTGGAAGCCTGCATCCGGGACAGTTTTAATATCGGGCTACACCTTC. It yields the protein CAWKPASGTVLISGYTF.